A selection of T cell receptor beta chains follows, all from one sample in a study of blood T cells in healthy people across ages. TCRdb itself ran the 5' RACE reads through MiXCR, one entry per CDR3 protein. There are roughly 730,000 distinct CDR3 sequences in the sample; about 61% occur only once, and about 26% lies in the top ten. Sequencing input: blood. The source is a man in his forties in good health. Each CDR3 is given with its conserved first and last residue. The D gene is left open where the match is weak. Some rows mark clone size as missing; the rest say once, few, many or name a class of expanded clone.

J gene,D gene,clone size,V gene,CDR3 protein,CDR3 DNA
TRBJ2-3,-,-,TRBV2,CASSYATDTQYF,TGTGCCAGCAGTTACGCCACAGATACGCAGTATTTT
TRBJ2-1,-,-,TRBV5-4,CASSATRGDEQFF,TGTGCCAGCAGCGCCACCAGGGGAGATGAGCAGTTCTTC
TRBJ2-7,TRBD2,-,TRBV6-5,CAGRPHGGDEQYF,TGTGCCGGCAGGCCGCATGGGGGGGACGAGCAGTACTTC
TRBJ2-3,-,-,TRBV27,CASSLSFQLSDTQYF,TGTGCCAGCAGTTTATCGTTCCAGTTGTCAGATACGCAGTATTTT
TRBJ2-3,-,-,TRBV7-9,CASSLAHGNGDTQYF,TGTGCCAGCAGCTTAGCTCACGGGAACGGGGATACGCAGTATTTT
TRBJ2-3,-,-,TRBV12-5,CASGTDSTDTQYF,TGTGCTAGTGGTACAGACTCCACAGATACGCAGTATTTT
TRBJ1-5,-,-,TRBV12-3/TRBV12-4,CASSPTDWVKSQHF,TGTGCCAGCAGTCCGACAGATTGGGTCAAGTCCCAGCATTTT
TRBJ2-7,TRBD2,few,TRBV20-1,CSARMGLAGGIGRDQYF,TGCAGTGCTAGAATGGGACTAGCGGGGGGGATTGGTCGGGACCAGTACTTC
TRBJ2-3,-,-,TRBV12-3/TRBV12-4,CASGRRADTQYF,TGTGCCAGCGGGAGACGGGCGGATACGCAGTATTTT
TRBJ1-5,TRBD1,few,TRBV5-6,CASSLAAGGYYQPQHF,TGTGCCAGCAGCTTGGCGGCAGGGGGTTATTATCAGCCCCAGCATTTT
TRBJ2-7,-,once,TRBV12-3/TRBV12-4,CASSLSSDEQYF,TGTGCCAGCAGTCTAAGCTCGGACGAGCAGTACTTC
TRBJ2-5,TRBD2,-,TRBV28,CASSPQGLAGVGKTQYF,TGTGCCAGCAGTCCGCAGGGCCTAGCGGGAGTTGGAAAGACCCAGTACTTC
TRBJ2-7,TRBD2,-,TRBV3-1,CASSQTSGVSYEQYF,TGTGCCAGCAGCCAGACTAGCGGGGTCTCCTACGAGCAGTACTTC
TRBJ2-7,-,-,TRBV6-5,CASSYKGKGFGRNVQYF,TGTGCCAGCAGTTACAAGGGAAAGGGATTTGGTCGAAACGTTCAGTACTTC
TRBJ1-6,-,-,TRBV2,CASSDPSSYNSPLHF,TGTGCCAGCAGCGACCCTAGCTCCTATAATTCACCCCTCCACTTT
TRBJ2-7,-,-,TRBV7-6,CASSLSSQGSEQYF,TGTGCCAGCAGCTTATCGTCCCAGGGTAGCGAGCAGTACTTC
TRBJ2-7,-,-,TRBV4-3,CASSQGGPGLNYEQYF,TGCGCCAGCAGCCAAGGGGGGCCTGGGCTAAACTACGAGCAGTACTTC
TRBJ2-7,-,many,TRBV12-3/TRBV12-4,CASSLAAYEQYF,TGTGCCAGCAGTTTGGCAGCCTACGAGCAGTACTTC
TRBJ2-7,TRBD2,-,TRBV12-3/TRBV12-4,CASSQQRGTGGSYEQYF,TGTGCCAGCAGTCAACAAAGGGGGACGGGAGGGTCCTACGAGCAGTACTTC
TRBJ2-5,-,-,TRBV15,CATSRGTETQYF,TGTGCCACCAGCAGGGGGACGGAGACCCAGTACTTC
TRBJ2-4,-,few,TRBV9,CASSASPTDGNIQYF,TGTGCCAGCAGCGCAAGCCCGACAGACGGAAACATTCAGTACTTC
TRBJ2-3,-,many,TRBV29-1,CSVGRTDTQYF,TGCAGCGTTGGCAGGACAGATACGCAGTATTTT
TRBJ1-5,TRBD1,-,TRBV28,CASRRRDRVDQPQHF,TGTGCCAGCAGACGCCGGGACAGGGTGGATCAGCCCCAGCATTTT
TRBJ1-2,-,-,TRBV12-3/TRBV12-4,CASSESGAGYTF,TGTGCCAGCAGCGAATCAGGGGCCGGCTACACCTTC
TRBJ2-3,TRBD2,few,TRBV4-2,CASSQAGGGYTDTQYF,TGTGCCAGCAGCCAAGCGGGCGGGGGTTACACAGATACGCAGTATTTT
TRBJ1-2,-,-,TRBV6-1,CASSESANGNYGYTF,TGTGCCAGCAGTGAGAGTGCCAACGGTAACTATGGCTACACCTTC
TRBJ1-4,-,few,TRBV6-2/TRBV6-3,CASSSLAGPPNEKLFF,TGTGCCAGCAGTTCACTCGCCGGACCCCCAAATGAAAAACTGTTTTTT
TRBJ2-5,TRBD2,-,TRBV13,CASSFAGEQETQYF,TGTGCCAGCAGCTTCGCGGGGGAGCAAGAGACCCAGTACTTC